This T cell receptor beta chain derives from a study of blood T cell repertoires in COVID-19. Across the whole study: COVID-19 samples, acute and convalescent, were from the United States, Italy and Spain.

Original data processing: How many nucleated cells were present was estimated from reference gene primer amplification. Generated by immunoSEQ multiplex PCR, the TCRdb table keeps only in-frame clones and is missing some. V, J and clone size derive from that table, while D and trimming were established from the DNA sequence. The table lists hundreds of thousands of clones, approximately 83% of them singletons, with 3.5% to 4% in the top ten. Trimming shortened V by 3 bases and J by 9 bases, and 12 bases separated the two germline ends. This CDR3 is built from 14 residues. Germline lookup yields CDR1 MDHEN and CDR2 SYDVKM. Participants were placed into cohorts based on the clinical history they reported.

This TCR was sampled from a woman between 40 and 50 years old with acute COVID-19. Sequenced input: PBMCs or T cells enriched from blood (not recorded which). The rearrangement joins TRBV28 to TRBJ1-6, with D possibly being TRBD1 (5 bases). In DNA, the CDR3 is TGTGCCAGCAGTTTTCTCCGGCAGGGTTCACCCCTCCACTTT. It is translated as CASSFLRQGSPLHF.